Each of the 3 T cell receptor beta chains below was sequenced from the same sample in a study of vaccination and CD4 T cells after COVID-19. For these receptors, no antigen is known. Treatment specified: roughly 11-day PBMC culture with coronavirus spike peptide pools or control peptides (ViraFEST assay). The assay that was used to sequence DNA from cultured CD4+ T cells was the Oncomine TCR Beta short-read assay. MiXCR was run by TCRdb on the PCR reads, yielding one entry per CDR3 protein. The table shows over 11,000 distinct CDR3 sequences, with about 54% occurring only once. Specimen: CD4+ T cells from blood, cultured in vitro, collected before SARS-CoV-2 vaccination. The receptors originated from a human donor who had recovered from COVID-19.

The chain is built from TRBV27 and TRBJ1-5; TRBD1 is a possible D gene (5 bases). The CDR3 sequence is 17 residues long. Trimming took off 1 base at V and 3 bases at J, with 16 bases between the two ends. Germline V gives CDR1 MNHEY, CDR2 SMNVEV (reference sequence). The CDR3 here is CASSLYWDRRVNQPQHF. In nucleotides, the CDR3 is TGTGCCAGCAGTTTATACTGGGACCGACGGGTCAATCAGCCCCAGCATTTT.

By share, this clonotype ranks as large. The rearrangement links TRBV6-1 to TRBJ1-2; TRBD1 agrees at 9 bases. Germline V lookup: CDR1 MNHNS, CDR2 SASEGT. V lost 7 bases, J lost 4 bases, and 10 bases stayed unmatched. The CDR3 spans 15 residues. This CDR3 is CASTPTGGHLYGYTF. The CDR3 coding sequence is TGTGCCAGCACACCAACAGGGGGCCACCTCTATGGCTACACCTTC.

This sequence joins TRBV24-1 and TRBJ2-7; 8 bases match TRBD2. The V segment lost 9 bases and the J segment 2 bases; nucleotides outside the gene matches: 11. CDR1 is KGHDR, CDR2 SFDVKD, per germline. This CDR3 contains 15 residues. The DNA of the CDR3 is TGTGCCACCTTTAAGCCCGGGGGGGGGACCTACGAGCAGTACTTC. Protein product: CATFKPGGGTYEQYF.